This T cell receptor (beta chain) stems from a study of T cells after yellow fever vaccination. Study at large: Preparation of fractions with low cell numbers was performed using SMART-Seq v4 Ultra Low Input.

In germline, CDR1 is MGHDK, CDR2 SYGVNS. The V gene lost 1 base and the J gene lost 8 bases, with 14 bases spanning the gap. The CDR3 is 14 amino acids. TCRdb redid the calling of the 5' RACE reads with MiXCR, one entry per CDR3 protein. Among 300,000 or so distinct CDR3 sequences listed, roughly 8.4% were seen once. General study findings and limits: Booster sampling recovered most clones from primary vaccination (approximately 96% CD4, 80% to 90% CD8).

This clonotype came up a few times. Its specificity is unknown. This rearrangement joins TRBV25-1 to TRBJ1-2; D perhaps matches TRBD1 (6 bases). The sequence derives from a man aged 18 to 30 who received the YFV17D yellow fever vaccine. The sample was PBMCs, taken around 45 days after the first yellow fever vaccination. The CDR3 DNA follows: TGTGCCAGCAGTGAATGGGGCACAGGGTACGGCTACACCTTC. As protein: CASSEWGTGYGYTF.